One and the same sample provided the 4 T cell receptor beta chains below, sequenced in a study of tumor and adjacent non-tumor tissue in lung cancer. The template was RNA from unsorted bulk tissue. TCRbeta libraries were built with three rounds of nested PCR, modified from ARM-PCR. Via MiXCR, TCRdb re-called the multiplex PCR reads, giving one row per CDR3 protein. The sample consists of tens of thousands of distinct CDR3 sequences, just under 60% of them appearing once. Sample: lung tumor tissue. The receptors originated from a man aged 45-65 years with non-small cell lung cancer.

A note on this clonotype: A read error may account for a junction end that differs from germline. J is TRBJ2-7 and V is TRBV6-1, with a weak D call TRBD1 (7 bases). CDR3 length: 15 amino acids. Germline-derived CDR1 and CDR2 are MNHNS and SASEGT. The CDR3 DNA follows: TGTGTCAGCAGACCTAGCGCAGGGGGAGCCTACGAGCAGTACTTC. Translating it yields CVSRPSAGGAYEQYF.

A note on this clonotype: A read error may explain this, as a much larger clone is one base away. The chain joins TRBV12-3 or TRBV12-4 to TRBJ2-5, with a possible D match to TRBD1 (5 bases). The CDR3 has 13 residues. With 4 bases removed from V and 1 base from J, the gap between germline ends came to 7 bases. The CDR3 here is CASSSDSQETQYF. The CDR3 nucleotides are TGTGCCAGCAGTTCCGACAGCCAAGAGACCCAGTACTTC.

The chain combines TRBV5-1 with TRBJ1-2; the D gene is possibly TRBD1 (6 bases). This CDR3 comprises 15 residues. The germline V gene has CDR1 SGHRS and CDR2 YFSETQ. V gave up 0 bases and J gave up 2 bases, with 11 bases separating them. CDR3 nucleotides: TGCGCCAGCAGCTTGGCCGGGGGCGGAAACTATGGCTACACCTTC. It is translated as CASSLAGGGNYGYTF.

This clonotype was recorded only once. This may arise from a read error, as a much more abundant clone is one base away. The chain combines TRBV5-4 with TRBJ2-3; D remains unclear. The CDR3 is made up of 14 amino acids. Germline-derived CDR1 and CDR2 are SGHNT and YYREEE (reference sequence). DNA of the CDR3: TGTGCCAGCAGCTCCGTAGAAGCCCCAGATATGCAGTATTTT. It specifies CASSSVEAPDMQYF.